This TCR beta chain was documented in a study of T cell responses to AZD1222 COVID-19 vaccine. Study-level results: Recipients of AZD1222 seropositive at baseline numbered only 5 to 7. Unmutated regions of variants are reportedly targeted by nearly half of spike-specific TCRs.

Some clones are missing from TCRdb's copy, which holds only in-frame ones; the method was immunoSEQ multiplex PCR. The sample yields some 150,000 clones, 90% to 95% seen once. With respect to this clone: The target antigen is unknown.

Deletions cut 5 bases from V and 2 bases from J, with 19 bases between. This CDR3 is 17 amino acids long. CDR1 and CDR2 (germline): MDHEN, SYDVKM. The sample consisted of peripheral blood, taken on day 0 of MenACWY control vaccination. The chain uses TRBV28 and TRBJ1-3; TRBD1 is a possible D gene (6 bases). This TCR was recovered from an adult in good health. The CDR3 here is CASSPLFINRAGNTIYF. In DNA, the CDR3 is TGTGCCAGCAGTCCCCTTTTTATCAACAGGGCTGGAAACACCATATATTTT.